This entry lists 30 T cell receptor beta chains sequenced from one sample in a study of blood T cells in healthy people across ages. Primed by a sample-barcoded 5' primer and a J-beta primer mix, a second PCR proceeded for 7 to 11 cycles. TCRdb reanalysed the 5' RACE reads using MiXCR and keeps one entry per CDR3 protein. The sample lists around 2 million distinct CDR3 sequences; more than 35% were seen once. Material: blood. These receptors were taken from a human donor in good health.

The rearrangement joins TRBV14 to TRBJ2-3; the D call may be TRBD1 or TRBD2 (5 bases each). CDR1 SGHDN and CDR2 FVKESK come from the germline V gene. Trimming shortened V by 4 bases and J by 3 bases, and 14 bases separated the two germline ends. The CDR3 covers 15 residues. Written as DNA, the CDR3 is TGTGCCAGCAGCCCCCTCCTCGGGACGACAGATACGCAGTATTTT. Translation: CASSPLLGTTDTQYF.

This clonotype has only a few counts. This chain links TRBV20-1 with TRBJ1-6; 9 bases line up with TRBD1. CDR1 is DFQATT, CDR2 SNEGSKA, per germline (reference sequence). V dropped 0 bases and J dropped 9; count of bases not matched to a gene: 15. This CDR3 spans 18 amino acids. The CDR3 loop reads CSARDFGATGGFRSPLHF. The CDR3 DNA reads as TGCAGTGCTAGAGATTTTGGGGCAACAGGGGGCTTTCGTTCACCCCTCCACTTT.

This clonotype was observed a few times. A much larger clone lies a single base off, so this may be a read error. The chain is built from TRBV9 and TRBJ1-2; 7 nucleotides agree with TRBD1. With 3 bases clipped from V and 6 bases from J, the junction kept 2 bases outside the gene matches. CDR1 SGDLS and CDR2 YYNGEE come from the germline V gene. The CDR3 consists of 12 residues. The CDR3 DNA reads as TGTGCCAGCAGCGCGGGACAGAATGGCTACACCTTC. It specifies CASSAGQNGYTF.

This chain uses TRBV9 with TRBJ2-3; D remains ambiguous. The V end lost 0 bases, the J end lost 6 bases, and 11 bases lay between the germline ends. Per the germline V gene, CDR1 is SGDLS and CDR2 is YYNGEE. The CDR3 runs 14 residues. The DNA for the CDR3 is TGTGCCAGCAGCGTAGAACTACTTTCCGATACGCAGTATTTT. Encoded protein: CASSVELLSDTQYF.

The chain links TRBV25-1 to TRBJ1-6; no reliable D call. Trimming removed 8 bases from V and 9 bases from J, with 20 bases in between. The CDR3 spans 15 residues. In germline, CDR1 is MGHDK, CDR2 SYGVNS. The CDR3 protein is CASADEGTGRSPLHF. The CDR3 bases are TGTGCCAGCGCAGATGAGGGAACGGGTCGTTCACCCCTCCACTTT.

The chain combines TRBV4-2 with TRBJ2-1; 9 nucleotides agree with TRBD1. CDR1 is LGHNA and CDR2 is YNFKEQ in the germline V gene. Trimming took 0 bases from V and 7 from J; bases not matched to a gene: 1. This CDR3 comprises 14 residues. The chain's CDR3 is CASSQEDRGNEQFF. As DNA, the CDR3 is TGTGCCAGCAGCCAAGAGGACAGGGGAAATGAGCAGTTCTTC.

The genes are TRBV28 and TRBJ2-4; 13 positions agree with TRBD2. This CDR3 is built from 14 residues. Germline-derived CDR1 and CDR2 are MDHEN and SYDVKM. V shed 9 bases and J 8 bases; nucleotides not matched to a gene: 7. CDR3 bases: TGTGCCAGTACTAGCGGGGGGGCAGGAGACATTCAGTACTTC. This encodes CASTSGGAGDIQYF.

The chain couples TRBV29-1 to TRBJ2-5; D is unclear. CDR3 length equals 15 residues. Looked up from germline, CDR1 is SQVTM and CDR2 is ANQGSEA. V was cut by 0 bases and J by 2 bases, with 13 bases left in between. CDR3 residues: CSVEEVRRPQETQYF. The CDR3 DNA reads as TGCAGCGTTGAAGAGGTCAGGAGACCTCAAGAGACCCAGTACTTC. Supplemented by reference TRBV29-1 and TRBJ2-5, the full variable domain reads SAVISQKPSRDICQRGTSLTIQCQVDSQVTMMFWYRQQPGQSLTLIATANQGSEATYESGFVIDKFPISRPNLTFSTLTVSNMSPEDSSIYLCSVEEVRRPQETQYFGPGTRLLVL.

This clonotype has only a few counts. The chain recombines TRBV5-1 with TRBJ2-7; D is unclear. Trimming removed 0 bases from V and 2 bases from J, with 12 bases in between. The CDR3 loop spans 15 amino acids. CDR1 and CDR2 from the germline V gene are SGHRS and YFSETQ. The CDR3 loop is CASSLALTSTYEQYF. In DNA form, the CDR3 reads TGCGCCAGCAGCTTGGCTTTGACGAGCACCTACGAGCAGTACTTC.

To note about this clonotype: A read error may produce the germline difference seen at one junction end. The chain links TRBV29-1 to TRBJ2-5; TRBD1 matches 7 bases. Germline V gene sequence: CDR1 SQVTM, CDR2 ANQGSEA. There are 12 residues in the CDR3. The CDR3 sequence: CGVGQRERPAYF. The CDR3 nucleotides read TGCGGCGTGGGACAGAGAGAGAGGCCCGCGTACTTC.

This chain links TRBV20-1 with TRBJ2-1, with D hard to call. The ends were cut back, 8 bases at V and 6 bases at J, with 23 bases in the middle. Germline assignment: CDR1 DFQATT and CDR2 SNEGSKA (reference sequence). The CDR3 sequence is 15 residues long. CDR3 nucleotides: TGCAGTCCTAAAAAAAGGGTATTGAGGTTCAATGAGCAGTTCTTC. It specifies CSPKKRVLRFNEQFF.

In this sample, this clonotype turned up many times. The chain uses TRBV6-2 or TRBV6-3 and TRBJ2-3, with TRBD2 matching 9 bases. Germline assignment: CDR1 MNHEY and CDR2 SVGEGT. The V gene end was trimmed by 6 bases and the J gene end by 3 bases; junction bases not matched to a gene: 13. This CDR3 is 17 amino acids long. CDR3 DNA sequence: TGTGCCAGCAGACCCGCCCCGCGGGGGGGTAGGACAGATACGCAGTATTTT. Residues: CASRPAPRGGRTDTQYF.

This clonotype was detected only a few times. V and J are TRBV7-3 and TRBJ2-6; TRBD1 matches at 8 bases. The length of the CDR3 is 18 residues. The germline V gene has CDR1 SGHTA and CDR2 FQGTGA. The V gene end was trimmed by 5 bases and the J gene end by 3 bases; junction bases not matched to a gene: 12. CDR3 amino acids: CASSLMGQALSGANVLTF. For the CDR3, the DNA is TGTGCCAGCAGCCTGATGGGACAGGCCCTTAGTGGGGCCAACGTCCTGACTTTC.

The CDR3 region is CASSSSGFWTEAFF. The CDR3 DNA reads as TGTGCCAGCAGCTCCTCAGGGTTCTGGACTGAAGCTTTCTTT. This chain joins TRBV11-3 and TRBJ1-1, with D possibly being TRBD1 (5 bases). The CDR3 runs 14 residues. V was shortened by 4 bases and J by 5 bases, with 14 bases between the two germline ends. Germline assignment: CDR1 SGHNT and CDR2 YENEEA.

This clonotype showed up just a few times. The rearrangement joins TRBV25-1 to TRBJ1-2; D might be TRBD1 (6 bases). The germline V and J ends were trimmed by 5 bases and 4 bases, with 14 bases remaining between them. This CDR3 region has 14 residues. From germline, CDR1 is MGHDK and CDR2 SYGVNS. The CDR3 sequence: CASSTGRGVYGYTF. CDR3 coding DNA: TGTGCCAGCAGTACAGGCAGGGGCGTCTATGGCTACACCTTC.

The genes are TRBV10-3 and TRBJ2-3, with 10 bases identical to TRBD2. Germline trimming cut 2 bases from V and 9 bases from J; bases unmatched to any gene: 11. The CDR3 consists of 16 residues. In germline, CDR1 is ENHRY, CDR2 SYGVKD. In DNA, the CDR3 is TGTGCCATCAGTGAGGCTAGCGGGGGCAGCACGGTAACGCAGTATTTT. Its translation: CAISEASGGSTVTQYF.

The genes are TRBV20-1 and TRBJ1-4; D is possibly TRBD1 (6 bases). V shed 3 bases and J shed 4 bases, with 15 bases lying between them. The CDR3 runs to 15 residues. The germline V gene has CDR1 DFQATT and CDR2 SNEGSKA (reference sequence). DNA of the CDR3: TGCAGTGCTAGGGACAGACGGAAGGGTAATGAAAAACTGTTTTTT. This gives the protein CSARDRRKGNEKLFF.

This clonotype appeared a few times. J is TRBJ2-4 and V is TRBV20-1; D might be TRBD2 (7 bases). V was cut by 2 bases and J by 0 bases, with 14 bases left in between. Germline V CDR1 and CDR2: DFQATT, SNEGSKA (reference sequence). The CDR3 consists of 16 residues. The CDR3 DNA sequence: TGCAGTGCTAGATCCGGCGGGGGCTCAGCCAAAAACATTCAGTACTTC. Its protein is CSARSGGGSAKNIQYF.

In this sample, this clonotype turned up a few times. The rearrangement uses TRBV20-1 and TRBJ2-7; 9 nucleotides agree with TRBD1. CDR1 and CDR2 from the germline V gene are DFQATT and SNEGSKA (reference sequence). This CDR3 has 13 residues. CDR3 loop: CSWGQGNIYEQYF. As DNA, the CDR3 is TGCAGCTGGGGACAGGGAAATATCTACGAGCAGTACTTC.

The chain carries TRBV7-7 and TRBJ2-7; tentatively, D is TRBD2 (5 bases). The length of the CDR3 is 13 residues. The V end lost 5 bases, the J end lost 6 bases, and 14 bases lay between the germline ends. Germline V gives CDR1 SSHAT, CDR2 FNYEAQ (reference sequence). This chain's CDR3 is CASSIDYPGEQYF. The CDR3 DNA is TGTGCCAGCAGCATCGACTACCCTGGCGAGCAGTACTTC.

This clonotype has a handful of counts. This chain joins TRBV4-2 and TRBJ1-2; a weak D match, TRBD1 (5 bases). This CDR3 comprises 15 residues. V shed 5 bases and J shed 8 bases, with 21 bases lying between them. Germline CDR1 is LGHNA and CDR2 is YNFKEQ. CDR3 sequence: CASSYRGGGEEGYTF. The CDR3 region has the DNA TGTGCCAGCAGCTACCGAGGTGGAGGGGAAGAAGGCTACACCTTC.

CDR3 protein: CASSLGVAGGSQETQYF. CDR3 DNA: TGTGCCAGCAGCTTAGGAGTAGCGGGGGGGTCCCAAGAGACCCAGTACTTC. The gene calls are TRBV7-2 and TRBJ2-5; 11 nucleotides match TRBD2. Unmatched junction bases numbered 5, after V lost 1 base and J lost 1 base. Germline assignment: CDR1 SGHTA and CDR2 FQGNSA. This CDR3 spans 17 amino acids.

The CDR3 protein is CASSTTTESGNTIYF. The CDR3 DNA follows: TGCGCCAGCAGCACCACGACTGAGTCTGGAAACACCATATATTTT. The genes are TRBV4-3 and TRBJ1-3, with D uncertain. The CDR3 runs to 15 residues. Per the germline V gene, CDR1 is LGHNA and CDR2 is YSLEER. V gave up 5 bases and J gave up 1 base, with 12 bases separating them.

This clonotype was seen a handful of times. A much larger clone differs by one base, so this may be a read error. This chain joins TRBV6-1 and TRBJ1-5, with a tentative D call TRBD1 (5 bases). This CDR3 is built from 17 residues. The germline V gene encodes CDR1 MNHNS and CDR2 SASEGT. In nucleotides, the CDR3 is TGTGCCGGCAGTCCCCTTATGGGGACCGTGGAGCATCAGCCCCAGCATTTT. This codes for CAGSPLMGTVEHQPQHF.

The chain recombines TRBV6-2 or TRBV6-3 with TRBJ1-2; no clear D. CDR1 and CDR2 (germline): MNHEY, SVGEGT. The V end lost 6 bases, the J end lost 4 bases, and 18 bases lay between the germline ends. The CDR3 is 15 amino acids. The CDR3 loop is CASSPPPQTVYGYTF. The DNA of the CDR3 is TGTGCCAGCAGCCCCCCTCCTCAGACCGTCTATGGCTACACCTTC.

This chain connects TRBV7-3 to TRBJ2-5; 8 bases map to TRBD2. The germline V gene encodes CDR1 SGHTA and CDR2 FQGTGA. CDR3 length: 14 residues. J lost 11 bases, V lost 5 bases, and 13 bases had no gene match. In DNA, the CDR3 is TGTGCCAGCAGCAAGTCGGGGGGGCCGGGTGAGCAGTACTTC. Translation gives CASSKSGGPGEQYF.

The V and J genes are TRBV7-9 and TRBJ1-2, with D unresolved. Germline V CDR1 and CDR2: SEHNR, FQNEAQ (reference sequence). The ends were cut back, 4 bases at V and 8 bases at J, with 17 bases in the middle. The CDR3 length is 14 residues. The CDR3 region is CASSSGSPAEGYTF. The CDR3 coding sequence is TGTGCCAGCAGCTCCGGGTCGCCCGCCGAGGGCTACACCTTC.

In its sample, this clonotype was seen a few times. The chain is built from TRBV7-9 and TRBJ1-2, with 7 bases that match TRBD1. Germline lookup yields CDR1 SEHNR and CDR2 FQNEAQ (reference sequence). The CDR3 sequence is 14 residues long. V was pared by 2 bases and J by 8 bases, with 8 bases of the junction left unmatched. The CDR3 DNA is TGTGCCAGCAGCTTAAGGGCGACAGGGAGCGGCTACACCTTC. This translates into CASSLRATGSGYTF.

V usage is TRBV9 and J usage is TRBJ2-4, with D tentatively TRBD1 or TRBD2 (5 bases each). The J call is doubtful: the DNA matches TRBJ2-5 better. This CDR3 spans 15 amino acids. CDR1 and CDR2 from the germline V gene are SGDLS and YYNGEE. DNA of the CDR3: TGTGCCAGCAGCACGCCGGGACGCTTGGCAGAGACCCAGTACTTC. Its translation: CASSTPGRLAETQYF.

This clonotype turned up a few times. The rearrangement joins TRBV12-3 or TRBV12-4 to TRBJ2-1; D perhaps matches TRBD2 (6 bases). The CDR3 is made up of 14 amino acids. V was cut by 6 bases and J by 7 bases, with 16 bases left in between. The CDR3 is CASSTRTAGNEQFF. CDR3 coding DNA: TGTGCCAGCAGCACCAGGACCGCGGGGAATGAGCAGTTCTTC.